The 28 T cell receptor beta chains presented below share a single source sample, sequenced in a study of T cells expressing NK-cell markers. TCRdb reprocessed the 5' RACE reads, with one entry per CDR3 protein and no DNA. The sample totals a few hundred thousand distinct CDR3 sequences; its top ten clones hold about 5.2%. The sequenced sample consisted of blood T cells: a sorted CD56 or NKG2C T cell subset, CD4+ or CD8+ T cells, or bulk PBMC T cells (not recorded which). The receptors were gathered from a man aged 18-75 years in good health.

J is TRBJ2-1 and V is TRBV4-1; TCRdb returns TRBD1, unconfirmable since there is no DNA. Germline V gene sequence: CDR1 MGHRA, CDR2 YSYEKL. CDR3 length equals 19 residues. The CDR3 loop is CASSQARQGIVRLYNEQFF.

This sequence joins TRBV2 and TRBJ1-2. The CDR3 consists of 12 residues. CDR1 is SNHLY and CDR2 is FYNNEI in the germline V gene. The CDR3 protein is CASSMELHGYTF.

The chain recombines TRBV7-3 with TRBJ2-1; checking the TCRdb D call of TRBD2 is not possible without DNA. Germline CDR1 and CDR2: SGHTA and FQGTGA. The CDR3 contains 16 residues. CDR3: CASKISGASSYNEQFF. The full variable domain, completed using reference TRBV7-3 and TRBJ2-1, is GAGVSQTPSNKVTEKGKYVELRCDPISGHTALYWYRQSLGQGPEFLIYFQGTGAADDSGLPNDRFFAVRPEGSVSTLKIQRTERGDSAVYLCASKISGASSYNEQFFGPGTRLTVL.

The chain's CDR3 is CASSSLGRGWEQYF. The V gene is TRBV7-2, the J gene TRBJ2-7; TCRdb picks TRBD1, but there is no DNA to check that call. The CDR3 is 14 residues long. Germline V CDR1 and CDR2: SGHTA, FQGNSA.

The gene calls are TRBV6-2 or TRBV6-3 and TRBJ2-7; TCRdb proposes TRBD1, but this gene call is untestable without DNA. Looked up from germline, CDR1 is MNHEY and CDR2 is SVGEGT. The CDR3 runs to 14 residues. The CDR3 spells CASSSGQPGGEQYF.

The V gene is TRBV19, the J gene TRBJ1-5; TCRdb selects TRBD1, and the lack of DNA leaves this call unchecked. From germline, CDR1 is LNHDA and CDR2 SQIVND (reference sequence). This CDR3 contains 15 residues. CDR3 sequence reads: CASSIWGAGNQPQHF. Looking up the rest from reference TRBV19 and TRBJ1-5 gives the full variable domain: DGGITQSPKYLFRKEGQNVTLSCEQNLNHDAMYWYRQDPGQGLRLIYYSQIVNDFQKGDIAEGYSVSREKKESFPLTVTSAQKNPTAFYLCASSIWGAGNQPQHFGDGTRLSIL.

This sequence joins TRBV20-1 and TRBJ2-4; lacking DNA, the TRBD2 call made by TCRdb goes unchecked. The V gene's germline CDR1 is DFQATT and CDR2 SNEGSKA (reference sequence). The CDR3 length is 14 residues. The CDR3 here is CSAKLARYLDIQYF.

The chain is built from TRBV4-1 and TRBJ2-3; absent DNA, TCRdb's TRBD2 call cannot be checked. The CDR3 length is 16 residues. The germline CDR1 and CDR2 sequences are MGHRA and YSYEKL. The CDR3 loop reads CASSQPLAGSTDTQYF.

CDR3 region: CASRGTGKGHEQYF. This sequence joins TRBV28 and TRBJ2-7; the TRBD1 assignment by TCRdb is unverifiable without DNA. The CDR3 extends over 14 amino acids. Germline CDR1 reads MDHEN; CDR2 reads SYDVKM.

V is TRBV5-1 and J is TRBJ2-2; absent DNA, TCRdb's TRBD2 call cannot be checked. The germline V gene has CDR1 SGHRS and CDR2 YFSETQ. The CDR3 runs to 15 residues. CDR3 sequence: CASSLLVGGAGELFF.

The CDR3: CASSRTPKETQYF. The rearrangement uses TRBV14 and TRBJ2-5. CDR1 SGHDN and CDR2 FVKESK come from the germline V gene. CDR3 length: 13 residues. Complete variable domain (other parts from reference TRBV14 and TRBJ2-5): EAGVTQFPSHSVIEKGQTVTLRCDPISGHDNLYWYRRVMGKEIKFLLHFVKESKQDESGMPNNRFLAERTGGTYSTLKVQPAELEDSGVYFCASSRTPKETQYFGPGTRLLVL.

This rearrangement joins TRBV12-3 or TRBV12-4 to TRBJ1-4; the TRBD1 assignment by TCRdb is unverifiable without DNA. The CDR3 length is 14 residues. This CDR3 is CASSLGRGREKLFF.

V gene TRBV15 combines with J gene TRBJ1-2; the D gene TCRdb calls, TRBD1, cannot be checked with no DNA. In germline, CDR1 is LNHNV, CDR2 YYDKDF (reference sequence). This CDR3 is built from 15 residues. The CDR3 loop reads CATSRDNRGRFGYTF.

The chain has TRBV4-1 and TRBJ2-3; TCRdb indicates TRBD1, and absent DNA this call remains unverified. The CDR3 has 15 amino acids. The germline V gene encodes CDR1 MGHRA and CDR2 YSYEKL. The chain's CDR3 is CASSPGPLGTDTQYF.

J is TRBJ1-5 and V is TRBV2; TCRdb calls TRBD1, which cannot be checked without DNA. In germline, CDR1 is SNHLY, CDR2 FYNNEI. CDR3 size: 12 residues. CDR3 protein: CASHRGNQPQHF.

This chain uses TRBV4-1 with TRBJ2-5; the D call of TRBD2 rests on TCRdb alone, since no DNA is present to check it. Looked up from germline, CDR1 is MGHRA and CDR2 is YSYEKL. This CDR3 has 18 amino acids. CDR3 in amino acids: CASSQDLRTSGGAKTQYF.

The V gene is TRBV12-3 or TRBV12-4, the J gene TRBJ1-5; with no DNA, the TCRdb D assignment of TRBD1 cannot be verified. The CDR3 covers 16 residues. CDR3 region: CASSNVQGAGNQPQHF.

The chain links TRBV11-2 to TRBJ2-1; the TCRdb call, TRBD1, lacks DNA for checking. The germline V gene has CDR1 SGHAT and CDR2 FQNNGV. This CDR3 has 14 residues. The CDR3 loop is CASSLGRPYNEQFF. Together with reference TRBV11-2 and TRBJ2-1, the CDR3 gives the full variable domain: EAGVAQSPRYKIIEKRQSVAFWCNPISGHATLYWYQQILGQGPKLLIQFQNNGVVDDSQLPKDRFSAERLKGVDSTLKIQPAKLEDSAVYLCASSLGRPYNEQFFGPGTRLTVL.

V gene TRBV12-3 or TRBV12-4 combines with J gene TRBJ2-7; TCRdb's D call, TRBD1, is unchecked because there is no DNA. CDR3 size: 15 residues. CDR3 sequence: CASSLYGTGTYEQYF.

The rearrangement links TRBV19 to TRBJ1-1; TCRdb outputs TRBD1, but without DNA this stays unchecked. The CDR3 is 15 amino acids. CDR1 is LNHDA and CDR2 is SQIVND in the germline V gene (reference sequence). The chain's CDR3 is CASRTGSRMNTEAFF. Using reference TRBV19 and TRBJ1-1 for the parts outside the CDR3, the full variable domain is DGGITQSPKYLFRKEGQNVTLSCEQNLNHDAMYWYRQDPGQGLRLIYYSQIVNDFQKGDIAEGYSVSREKKESFPLTVTSAQKNPTAFYLCASRTGSRMNTEAFFGQGTRLTVV.

The V and J genes are TRBV9 and TRBJ1-2; TCRdb proposes TRBD1, but this gene call is untestable without DNA. The CDR3 totals 12 residues. Germline V lookup: CDR1 SGDLS, CDR2 YYNGEE. This CDR3 reads CASRTGASRVTF.

This chain connects TRBV3-1 to TRBJ2-2; TCRdb designates TRBD2, a call that cannot be tested without DNA. CDR3 length equals 17 residues. The germline V gene encodes CDR1 LGHDT and CDR2 YNNKEL (reference sequence). CDR3 amino acids: CASSILTSGGNTGELFF. The full variable domain, rest sourced from reference TRBV3-1 and TRBJ2-2, is DTAVSQTPKYLVTQMGNDKSIKCEQNLGHDTMYWYKQDSKKFLKIMFSYNNKELIINETVPNRFSPKSPDKAHLNLHINSLELGDSAVYFCASSILTSGGNTGELFFGEGSRLTVL.

The chain is built from TRBV9 and TRBJ1-3; the D gene TCRdb calls, TRBD1, cannot be checked with no DNA. From germline, CDR1 is SGDLS and CDR2 YYNGEE. CDR3 length: 15 residues. CDR3 protein: CASSALPGQRYTIYF.

The chain employs TRBV12-5 and TRBJ2-2; TCRdb names TRBD1, which stays unverified in the absence of DNA. This CDR3 has 18 residues. Germline V lookup: CDR1 LGHNT, CDR2 FRNRAP. The CDR3 loop reads CASGLVVTRDRGYGELFF.

This chain connects TRBV6-5 to TRBJ2-1. Germline CDR1 reads MNHEY; CDR2 reads SVGAGI. This CDR3 has 17 residues. The CDR3 reads CASSYSSGQNAYNEQFF.

The rearrangement uses TRBV7-2 and TRBJ1-2; with no DNA, the TCRdb D assignment of TRBD1 cannot be verified. The CDR3 has 15 residues. Germline assignment: CDR1 SGHTA and CDR2 FQGNSA. The CDR3 here is CASSLPPPGFYGYTF.

The rearrangement links TRBV3-1 to TRBJ2-1; the D call of TRBD2 rests on TCRdb alone, since no DNA is present to check it. CDR3 length equals 16 residues. The germline V gene has CDR1 LGHDT and CDR2 YNNKEL (reference sequence). CDR3: CASSQRHGPLYNEQFF.

The chain has TRBV6-5 and TRBJ2-4; lacking DNA, the TRBD1 call made by TCRdb goes unchecked. Per germline, CDR1 MNHEY and CDR2 SVGAGI. This CDR3 region has 13 residues. CDR3 in amino acids: CAAFDRAKNIQYF.